The sequence of this TCR beta chain was determined in a study of T cell responses to AZD1222 COVID-19 vaccine. Study-wide results and limits: Among those given AZD1222, only five or six were seropositive at baseline. Reportedly, nearly half the spike-specific TCRs target unmutated variant regions.

Method: immunoSEQ multiplex PCR; TCRdb's copy keeps in-frame clones and lacks some. Among roughly 180,000 clones listed, about nine tenths were seen once. The CDR3 spans 13 residues. From germline, CDR1 is KGHSH and CDR2 LQKENI. V lost 1 base and J lost 6, with 6 bases in between. About this clone: Its specificity is not known.

The source was peripheral blood, collected 28 days after the second AZD1222 dose. The sequence was collected from an adult who received the AZD1222 COVID-19 vaccine. The genes are TRBV18 and TRBJ2-2; no clear D. CDR3 loop: CASSPLAPGELFF. CDR3 bases: TGTGCCAGCTCACCACTAGCCCCCGGGGAGCTGTTTTTT.